The next 20 T cell receptor beta chains were all read from a single sample in a study of Ad26.COV2.S vaccination and SARS-CoV-2 variants. Noted treatment: approximately 18 received Ad26.COV2.S at low or high dose, single or two shots; about 5 received placebo; per-sample allocation not given. It was on day 63 after the first vaccine or placebo injection that samples were taken. Sequenced by immunoSEQ multiplex PCR; TCRdb stores in-frame clones only, minus some. This sample yields around 350,000 clones, of which 80% to 90% are seen a single time; about 3.3% belongs to the top ten. The sequencing used peripheral blood, collected in a trial of Ad26.COV2.S vaccine versus placebo. These receptors were taken from a person between 18 and 60 years old who received the Ad26.COV2.S COVID-19 vaccine or a placebo.

The rearrangement links TRBV4-3 to TRBJ2-3; D remains unclear. The germline V gene has CDR1 LGHNA and CDR2 YSLEER. This CDR3 spans 21 amino acids. Trimming shortened V by 1 base and J by 4 bases, and 30 bases separated the two germline ends. CDR3 sequence reads: CASSQAQPSSDRMSDADTQYF. The DNA of the CDR3 is TGCGCCAGCAGCCAAGCCCAACCCTCATCTGACCGGATGTCGGACGCAGATACGCAGTATTTT.

This clone was recorded only once. A much bigger clone sits one base away, suggesting this may be a read error. The V and J genes are TRBV12-3 or TRBV12-4 and TRBJ2-1; no clear D. The CDR3 totals 11 residues. Trimming took off 6 bases at V and 5 bases at J, with 5 bases between the two ends. CDR3 DNA sequence: TGTGCCAGCAGCCCCGACAATGAGCAGTTCTTC. It is translated as CASSPDNEQFF.

This clone showed up just once. The genes are TRBV4-3 and TRBJ2-7; D unclear. V was pared by 0 bases and J by 5 bases, with 23 bases between. CDR3 length: 18 residues. Germline V lookup: CDR1 LGHNA, CDR2 YSLEER. In DNA, the CDR3 is TGCGCCAGCAGCCAAGATATGATCCCGGGCCCAGGTTCCAACGAGCAGTACTTC. Its translation: CASSQDMIPGPGSNEQYF.

The chain links TRBV24-1 to TRBJ2-7, with 10 bases that match TRBD2. J gave up 4 bases and V 5 bases, and 4 bases lay outside the gene matches. The germline gives CDR1 KGHDR, CDR2 SFDVKD. The CDR3 extends over 14 amino acids. The CDR3 spells CATSASGSGYEQYF. The CDR3 DNA reads as TGTGCCACCAGTGCTAGCGGGAGTGGGTACGAGCAGTACTTC.

This clone has just one count. The chain couples TRBV28 to TRBJ1-1, with D perhaps TRBD1 (6 bases). This CDR3 is 16 amino acids long. V was trimmed by 4 bases and J by 4 bases, leaving 19 bases between them. CDR1 is MDHEN and CDR2 is SYDVKM in the germline V gene. Here the CDR3 reads CASSSRWRGVSTEAFF. The CDR3, as DNA: TGTGCCAGCAGTTCCCGCTGGAGGGGGGTTAGCACTGAAGCTTTCTTT.

This clone was detected a few times. The genes are TRBV3-1 (or the pseudogene TRBV3-2) and TRBJ2-1; 9 bases are a match to TRBD2. V gave up 2 bases and J gave up 5 bases; unmatched junction bases: 10. Germline V lookup: CDR1 LGHDT, CDR2 YNNKEL (reference sequence). CDR3 size: 17 residues. CDR3 DNA: TGTGCCAGCAGCCAAAGGGGGATAATAGCGGGGGACAATGAGCAGTTCTTC. It is translated as CASSQRGIIAGDNEQFF.

This clone was seen just once. The rearrangement links TRBV5-1 to TRBJ2-1; D gene unclear. The CDR3 is 16 amino acids. V gave up 2 bases and J gave up 7 bases, with 19 bases separating them. From germline, CDR1 is SGHRS and CDR2 YFSETQ. CDR3 nucleotide sequence: TGCGCCAGCAGCTTCCAAGACCCCGTCTCCCGGAATGAGCAGTTCTTC. Encoded protein: CASSFQDPVSRNEQFF.

This clone has a single count. This chain links TRBV11-2 with TRBJ2-5; D not resolved. The CDR3 has 13 amino acids. Germline V CDR1 and CDR2: SGHAT, FQNNGV. The V gene lost 7 bases and the J gene lost 4 bases, with 13 bases spanning the gap. Here the CDR3 DNA reads TGTGCCAGCACCCAAGGTTTACCAGAGACCCAGTACTTC. Its protein product is CASTQGLPETQYF.

The J gene is TRBJ2-3, the V gene TRBV27; D remains unclear. From germline, CDR1 is MNHEY and CDR2 SMNVEV (reference sequence). The length of the CDR3 is 16 residues. Trimming shortened V by 1 base and J by 1 base, and 12 bases separated the two germline ends. The CDR3 loop is CASSLLPSLRTDTQYF. The CDR3 DNA reads TGTGCCAGCAGTTTATTGCCTTCTCTACGCACAGATACGCAGTATTTT.

V gene TRBV6-5 combines with J gene TRBJ1-2; D may be TRBD1 (5 bases). Trimming shortened V by 6 bases and J by 5 bases, and 16 bases separated the two germline ends. The CDR3 sequence is 14 residues long. Germline V lookup: CDR1 MNHEY, CDR2 SVGAGI. The DNA for the CDR3 is TGTGCCAGCAGACCGGGGGGAACAGTGTATGGCTACACCTTC. It specifies CASRPGGTVYGYTF.

The genes are TRBV7-2 and TRBJ2-5, with TRBD2 as a possible D gene (6 bases). V lost 4 bases, J lost 9 bases, and 15 bases lay in between. The CDR3 is made up of 13 amino acids. The V gene's germline CDR1 is SGHTA and CDR2 FQGNSA. CDR3 in DNA: TGTGCCAGCAGCTCTACCGGGGGAGATGCCCAGTACTTC. It translates to CASSSTGGDAQYF.

Only one count was recorded for this clone. The CDR3 reads CASSGLAGYEQYF. The CDR3 DNA reads TGTGCCAGTAGCGGACTAGCGGGCTACGAGCAGTACTTC. The gene calls are TRBV19 and TRBJ2-7, with TRBD2 matching over 11 bases. CDR3 length equals 13 residues. The germline V gene has CDR1 LNHDA and CDR2 SQIVND (reference sequence). Trimming took 6 bases from V and 3 from J; bases not matched to a gene: 1.

The rearrangement joins TRBV12-5 to TRBJ1-2; D remains ambiguous. The V gene lost 1 base and the J gene lost 8 bases, with 11 bases spanning the gap. The germline V gene has CDR1 LGHNT and CDR2 FRNRAP. This CDR3 region has 13 residues. CDR3 region: CASGLESGSGYTF. CDR3 bases: TGTGCTAGTGGTTTGGAGAGCGGGTCGGGCTACACCTTC.

The chain employs TRBV7-8 and TRBJ1-5; D is undetermined. The CDR3 is 13 residues long. Germline CDR1 SGHVS, CDR2 FQNEAQ. V was clipped by 4 bases and J by 7 bases, with 11 bases between them. The CDR3 nucleotides read TGTGCCAGCAGCTCCCCCGCGGGACAGCCCCAGCATTTT. As protein: CASSSPAGQPQHF.

The genes are TRBV2 and TRBJ2-3, with 11 bases matching TRBD2. Germline V gene data show CDR1 as SNHLY and CDR2 as FYNNEI. V shed 7 bases, J shed 2 bases, and the junction held 5 bases outside the gene matches. The CDR3 length is 15 residues. The CDR3 spells CASTPLAGVTDTQYF. CDR3 DNA sequence: TGTGCCAGCACTCCACTAGCGGGGGTCACAGATACGCAGTATTTT.

This clone was detected only once. The chain links TRBV9 to TRBJ2-1; tentative D call: TRBD2 (6 bases). This CDR3 is 15 amino acids long. The germline gives CDR1 SGDLS, CDR2 YYNGEE. Deletions cut 4 bases from V and 0 bases from J, with 11 bases between. As DNA, the CDR3 is TGTGCCAGCAGCCAGGAGGGGACCTCCTACAATGAGCAGTTCTTC. Protein: CASSQEGTSYNEQFF.

The chain combines TRBV30 with TRBJ2-7, with D uncertain. The V end lost 4 bases, the J end lost 3 bases, and 13 bases lay between the germline ends. This CDR3 region has 13 residues. Germline lookup yields CDR1 GTSNPN and CDR2 SVGIG (reference sequence). CDR3 protein: CAWTLKGIYEQYF. Here the CDR3 DNA reads TGTGCCTGGACCCTAAAAGGTATCTACGAGCAGTACTTC.

J is TRBJ2-7 and V is TRBV4-3; 7 nucleotides agree with TRBD2. The CDR3 has 14 residues. Trimming at V came to 0 bases and at J to 6 bases, leaving 5 bases not matched to a gene. CDR1 is LGHNA and CDR2 is YSLEER in the germline V gene. Here the CDR3 reads CASSQEVTGGEQYF. DNA of the CDR3: TGCGCCAGCAGCCAAGAGGTAACGGGGGGCGAGCAGTACTTC.

This clone has just a few counts. This chain links TRBV4-1 with TRBJ1-2; unclear D gene. The V gene's germline CDR1 is MGHRA and CDR2 YSYEKL. Between the trimmed V and J ends, which lost 1 base and 4 bases, there was a span of 19 bases. This CDR3 has 17 amino acids. CDR3 region: CASSQAPPVGSAYGYTF. CDR3 coding DNA: TGCGCCAGCAGCCAAGCCCCACCGGTCGGGTCCGCCTATGGCTACACCTTC.

The chain joins TRBV30 to TRBJ2-1, with D tentatively TRBD2 (5 bases). Germline values: CDR1 GTSNPN, CDR2 SVGIG (reference sequence). The CDR3 length is 13 residues. Trimming took off 1 base at V and 9 bases at J, with 13 bases between the two ends. The CDR3 bases are TGTGCCTGGAGTGCTAGAGGGTTTTCTGAGCAGTTCTTC. Protein product: CAWSARGFSEQFF.